This TCR beta chain was documented in a study of blood T cells in healthy people across ages. At the level of the study: Template-switching capture recovered about one barcoded beta molecule per two T cells.

The use of a sample-barcoded 5' primer and a J-beta primer mix characterized a second PCR of about 7 to 12 cycles. Each CDR3 protein is one row after TCRdb ran MiXCR on the 5' RACE reads. The sample has roughly 680,000 distinct CDR3 sequences, about 50% seen once; the top ten hold approximately 15%. Trimming cost V 5 bases and J 4 bases, with 12 bases left between them. The CDR3 has 13 residues. Per the germline V gene, CDR1 is MGHRA and CDR2 is YSYEKL. This clonotype was found many times. The chain links TRBV4-1 to TRBJ2-7, with D tentatively TRBD1 (6 bases). The sequence derives from a woman of 80 years or more in good health. Sequencing was carried out using blood. The CDR3 sequence is CASSGGRVYEQYF. In nucleotides, the CDR3 is TGCGCCAGCAGCGGGGGCAGGGTGTACGAGCAGTACTTC.